This entry features one T cell receptor (beta chain) sequence. Profiling relied on immunoSEQ multiplex PCR, and the TCRdb table lists in-frame clones only, not all of them. The table lists approximately 300,000 clones, around 85% of them singletons. The data are from a study of blood T cell repertoires in COVID-19. As for the study in general: T cells, B-cell-depleted T cells, or PBMCs provided the cDNA or gDNA that served as material.

CDR3 length: 14 amino acids. CDR1 is LNHDA, CDR2 SQIVND, per germline (reference sequence). Trimming took off 4 bases at V and 7 bases at J, with 11 bases between the two ends. This sequence originates from a woman between 50 and 59 years old with active or convalescent COVID-19. The chain recombines TRBV19 with TRBJ1-6; D is possibly TRBD1 (5 bases). The sequencing sample was made of peripheral blood. This CDR3 is CASSTGNQNSPLHF. The CDR3 DNA reads as TGTGCCAGTAGTACAGGGAATCAGAATTCACCCCTCCACTTT.